Following are 12 T cell receptor beta chains from one sample sequenced in a study of OX40 agonist ivuxolimab in advanced cancers. The assay was immunoSEQ multiplex PCR, and TCRdb's table has in-frame clones only and misses some. The sample has approximately 58,000 clones, less than 90% seen once. Sequences were derived from CD4+ or CD8+ T cells sorted from blood, sampled in a trial of the OX40 agonist ivuxolimab. These receptors all stem from an adult with an advanced solid tumor such as melanoma, head and neck, liver or kidney cancer.

V and J are TRBV18 and TRBJ1-4, with a weak D call TRBD1 (5 bases). Deletions cut 3 bases from V and 7 bases from J, with 12 bases between. The CDR3 length is 14 residues. Germline CDR1 reads KGHSH; CDR2 reads LQKENI. CDR3 nucleotides: TGTGCCAGCTCACCGGCAGGGATCAGTGAAAAACTGTTTTTT. It is translated as CASSPAGISEKLFF.

CDR3 sequence: CASSLFRERGHYTF. For the CDR3, the DNA is TGTGCCAGCAGTTTATTTCGGGAAAGAGGACACTACACCTTC. This rearrangement joins TRBV6-6 to TRBJ1-2; D perhaps matches TRBD1 (5 bases). This CDR3 contains 14 residues. Trimming left V 4 bases short and J 10 bases short, with 19 bases between. In germline, CDR1 is MNHNY, CDR2 SVGAGI (reference sequence).

The V gene is TRBV28, the J gene TRBJ2-1; D remains ambiguous. Germline lookup yields CDR1 MDHEN and CDR2 SYDVKM. The CDR3 totals 15 residues. Trimming took 5 bases from V and 4 from J, leaving 15 bases between them. The CDR3 DNA is TGTGCCAGCAGTATCTTCATCGCCCAATACAATGAGCAGTTCTTC. Translated, it gives CASSIFIAQYNEQFF.

The V call is TRBV27, the J call TRBJ2-1, with 8 bases identical to TRBD1. The V gene end was trimmed by 8 bases and the J gene end by 0 bases; junction bases not matched to a gene: 6. The CDR3 is 15 amino acids. Germline V CDR1 and CDR2: MNHEY, SMNVEV (reference sequence). The CDR3 sequence is CASDRTGSSYNEQFF. CDR3 bases: TGTGCCAGCGATCGGACAGGGAGCTCCTACAATGAGCAGTTCTTC.

In its sample, this clone was seen once. V usage is TRBV5-4 and J usage is TRBJ2-3, with D unresolved. The CDR3 is 16 amino acids. The V end was cut by 4 bases, the J end by 0 bases, with 15 bases between. Germline CDR1 reads SGHNT; CDR2 reads YYREEE (reference sequence). CDR3 in amino acids: CASSHASVSSTDTQYF. The CDR3 DNA reads as TGTGCCAGCAGCCATGCGTCGGTCTCCAGCACAGATACGCAGTATTTT.

The rearrangement joins TRBV6-5 to TRBJ2-7, with 7 bases aligning to TRBD1. V trimming: 5 bases; J trimming: 4 bases; junction bases outside the gene matches: 2. The germline CDR1 and CDR2 sequences are MNHEY and SVGAGI. The CDR3 totals 12 residues. In nucleotides, the CDR3 is TGTGCCAGCAGTCCACAGGGGTACGAGCAGTACTTC. Its protein is CASSPQGYEQYF.

The CDR3 nucleotides read TGTGCCAGCAGCTTGGACAGGGCTAATGAGCAGTTCTTC. This translates into CASSLDRANEQFF. The chain combines TRBV5-6 with TRBJ2-1; possibly TRBD1 for D (6 bases). V lost 0 bases, J lost 7 bases, and 8 bases lay in between. The CDR3 runs 13 residues. CDR1 and CDR2 (germline): SGHDT, YYEEEE.

The rearrangement uses TRBV7-6 and TRBJ2-7, with 9 bases that match TRBD2. This CDR3 has 13 residues. The germline V gene encodes CDR1 SGHVS and CDR2 FNYEAQ. The V and J ends lost 5 bases and 5 bases, in that order; junction bases with no gene match: 4. Written as DNA, the CDR3 is TGTGCCAGCAGCCCTAGCGGGACACACGAGCAGTACTTC. This codes for CASSPSGTHEQYF.

The chain combines TRBV19 with TRBJ2-7, with TRBD1 matching 10 bases. The CDR3 is 16 amino acids. The germline CDR1 and CDR2 sequences are LNHDA and SQIVND (reference sequence). V gave up 7 bases and J gave up 2 bases; unmatched junction bases: 11. DNA of the CDR3: TGTGCCAGTATGGAATCAGCGGGACAGGGGCCCTACGAGCAGTACTTC. Amino acids: CASMESAGQGPYEQYF.

The chain recombines TRBV7-2 with TRBJ2-7; TRBD2 aligns across 15 bases. CDR1 is SGHTA and CDR2 is FQGNSA in the germline V gene. This CDR3 is built from 18 residues. V was clipped by 2 bases and J by 2 bases; unmatched bases: 7. CDR3 in amino acids: CASSLILWTSGRAYEQYF. CDR3 coding DNA: TGTGCCAGCAGCTTAATTCTCTGGACTAGCGGGAGGGCCTACGAGCAGTACTTC. Looking up the rest from reference TRBV7-2 and TRBJ2-7 gives the full variable domain: GAGVSQSPSNKVTEKGKDVELRCDPISGHTALYWYRQSLGQGLEFLIYFQGNSAPDKSGLPSDRFSAERTGGSVSTLTIQRTQQEDSAVYLCASSLILWTSGRAYEQYFGPGTRLTVT.

The chain combines TRBV18 with TRBJ2-3; D is unresolved. CDR3 length: 16 amino acids. Looked up from germline, CDR1 is KGHSH and CDR2 is LQKENI. V lost 4 bases, J lost 3 bases, and 17 bases lay in between. CDR3 sequence: CASSLLISTVTDTQYF. CDR3 bases: TGTGCCAGCTCACTCTTGATTAGTACGGTTACAGATACGCAGTATTTT.

The rearrangement uses TRBV21-1 and TRBJ2-7; the table calls TRBD2, which could not be checked here. TRBV21-1 is assigned pseudogene status. The CDR3 totals 14 residues. The CDR3 sequence is CASTDLGGPYEQYF. The DNA for the CDR3 is TGTGCCAGCACCGACCTGGGAGGGCCCTACGAGCAGTACTTC.